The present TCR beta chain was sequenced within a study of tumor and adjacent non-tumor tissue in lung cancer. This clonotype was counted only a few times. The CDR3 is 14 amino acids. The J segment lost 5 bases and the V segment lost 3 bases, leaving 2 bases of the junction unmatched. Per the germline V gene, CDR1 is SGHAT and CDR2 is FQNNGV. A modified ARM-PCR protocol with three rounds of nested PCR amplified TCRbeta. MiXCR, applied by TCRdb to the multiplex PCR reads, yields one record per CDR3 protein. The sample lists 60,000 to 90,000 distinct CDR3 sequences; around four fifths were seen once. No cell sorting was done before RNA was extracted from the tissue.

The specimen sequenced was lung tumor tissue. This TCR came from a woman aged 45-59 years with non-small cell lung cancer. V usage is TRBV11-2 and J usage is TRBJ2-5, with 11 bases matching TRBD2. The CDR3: CASSFLAGGETQYF. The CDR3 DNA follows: TGTGCCAGCAGCTTTCTAGCGGGGGGCGAGACCCAGTACTTC.